Below are 2 T cell receptor beta chains sequenced from a single sample in a study of T-cell memory formation after mild COVID-19. TCRdb used MiXCR to reprocess the 5' RACE reads, holding one entry per CDR3 protein. The sample contains 250,000 or so distinct CDR3 sequences, around 17% of which appear only once. The source material was PBMCs or a T cell subset sorted from them (not recorded which). The origin of the receptors is a man between 18 and 35 years old who had mild COVID-19 (a few samples of this study predate the infection). Cell type and time point are not known.

This clonotype was counted ten times or more. The V gene is TRBV7-2, the J gene TRBJ2-2; D remains ambiguous. This CDR3 is 13 amino acids long. Germline assignment: CDR1 SGHTA and CDR2 FQGNSA. Trimming cost V 4 bases and J 6 bases, with 9 bases left between them. CDR3 DNA sequence: TGTGCCAGCAGCTCGGACCTGGCCGGGGAGCTGTTTTTT. Protein: CASSSDLAGELFF.

The genes are TRBV18 and TRBJ2-7; TRBD1 matches 9 bases. In germline, CDR1 is KGHSH, CDR2 LQKENI. The CDR3 spans 16 residues. Unmatched junction bases numbered 6, after V lost 3 bases and J lost 0 bases. This chain's CDR3 is CASSPYRDRVSYEQYF. The DNA of the CDR3 is TGTGCCAGCTCACCGTACCGGGACAGGGTCTCCTACGAGCAGTACTTC.